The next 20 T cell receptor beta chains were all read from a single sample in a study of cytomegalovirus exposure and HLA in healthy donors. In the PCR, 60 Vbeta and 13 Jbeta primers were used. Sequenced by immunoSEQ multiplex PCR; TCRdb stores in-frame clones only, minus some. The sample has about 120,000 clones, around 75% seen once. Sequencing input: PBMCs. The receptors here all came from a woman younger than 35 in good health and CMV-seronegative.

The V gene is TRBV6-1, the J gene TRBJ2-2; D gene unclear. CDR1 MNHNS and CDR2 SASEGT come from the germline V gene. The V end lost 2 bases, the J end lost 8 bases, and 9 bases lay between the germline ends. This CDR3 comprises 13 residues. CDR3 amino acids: CASSEQDTGELFF. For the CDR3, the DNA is TGTGCCAGCAGTGAACAAGATACTGGGGAGCTGTTTTTT.

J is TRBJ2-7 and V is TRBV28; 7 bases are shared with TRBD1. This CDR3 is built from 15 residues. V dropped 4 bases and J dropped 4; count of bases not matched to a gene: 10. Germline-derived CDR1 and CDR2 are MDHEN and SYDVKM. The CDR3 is CASSSPNDRDYEQYF. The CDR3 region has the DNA TGTGCCAGCAGTTCTCCGAACGACAGGGATTACGAGCAGTACTTC.

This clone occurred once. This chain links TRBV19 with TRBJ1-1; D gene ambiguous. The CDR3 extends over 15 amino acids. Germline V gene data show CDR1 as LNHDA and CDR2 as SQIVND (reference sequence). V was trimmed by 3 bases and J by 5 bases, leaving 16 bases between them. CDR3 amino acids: CASSIRVGRGTEAFF. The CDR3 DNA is TGTGCCAGTAGTATCCGTGTGGGCAGAGGGACTGAAGCTTTCTTT.

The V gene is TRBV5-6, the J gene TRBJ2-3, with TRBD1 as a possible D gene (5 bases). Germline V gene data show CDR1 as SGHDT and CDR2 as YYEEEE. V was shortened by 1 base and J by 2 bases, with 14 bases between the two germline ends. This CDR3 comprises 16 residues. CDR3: CASSLSVGRATDTQYF. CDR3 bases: TGTGCCAGCAGCTTGTCGGTCGGCAGGGCCACAGATACGCAGTATTTT.

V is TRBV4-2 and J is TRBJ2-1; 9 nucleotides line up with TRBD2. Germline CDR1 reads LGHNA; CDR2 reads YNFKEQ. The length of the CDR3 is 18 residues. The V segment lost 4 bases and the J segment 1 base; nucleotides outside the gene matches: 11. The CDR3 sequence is CASSLGIAGVGSYNEQFF. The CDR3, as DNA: TGTGCCAGCAGCCTTGGGATAGCGGGGGTGGGGTCCTACAATGAGCAGTTCTTC.

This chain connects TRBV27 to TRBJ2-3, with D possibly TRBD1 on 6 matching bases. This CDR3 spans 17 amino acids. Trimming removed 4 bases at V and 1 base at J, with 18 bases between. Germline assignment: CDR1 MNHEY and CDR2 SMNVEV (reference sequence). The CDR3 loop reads CASSSSLEPGGTDTQYF. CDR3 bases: TGTGCCAGCAGTTCATCCCTAGAGCCAGGGGGCACAGATACGCAGTATTTT.

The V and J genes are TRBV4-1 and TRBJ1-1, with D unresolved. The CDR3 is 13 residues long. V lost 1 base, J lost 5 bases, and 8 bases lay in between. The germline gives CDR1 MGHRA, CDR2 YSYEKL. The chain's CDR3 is CASSQVSRTEAFF. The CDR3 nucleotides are TGCGCCAGCAGCCAAGTTTCGCGAACTGAAGCTTTCTTT.

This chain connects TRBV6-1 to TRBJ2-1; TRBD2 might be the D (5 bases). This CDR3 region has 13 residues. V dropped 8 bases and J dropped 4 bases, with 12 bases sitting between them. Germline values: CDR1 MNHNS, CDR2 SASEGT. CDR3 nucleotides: TGTGCCAGCGACGTTAGCGAGTACAATGAGCAGTTCTTC. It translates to CASDVSEYNEQFF.

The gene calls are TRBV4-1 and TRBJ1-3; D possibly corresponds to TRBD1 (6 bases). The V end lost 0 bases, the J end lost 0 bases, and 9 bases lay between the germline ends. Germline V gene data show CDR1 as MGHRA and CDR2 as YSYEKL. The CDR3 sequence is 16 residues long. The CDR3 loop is CASSQEDRISGNTIYF. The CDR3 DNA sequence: TGCGCCAGCAGCCAAGAAGACAGGATCTCTGGAAACACCATATATTTT.

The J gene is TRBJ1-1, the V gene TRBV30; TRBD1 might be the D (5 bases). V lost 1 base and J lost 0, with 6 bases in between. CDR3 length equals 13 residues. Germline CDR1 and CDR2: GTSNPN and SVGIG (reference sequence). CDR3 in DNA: TGTGCCTGGAGTGGACAGCTGAACACTGAAGCTTTCTTT. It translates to CAWSGQLNTEAFF.

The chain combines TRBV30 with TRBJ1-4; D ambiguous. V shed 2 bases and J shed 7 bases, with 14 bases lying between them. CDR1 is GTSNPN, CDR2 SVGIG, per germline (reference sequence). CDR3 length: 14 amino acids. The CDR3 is CAWSPGRVGEKLFF. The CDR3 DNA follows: TGTGCCTGGAGTCCGGGGAGGGTGGGTGAAAAACTGTTTTTT. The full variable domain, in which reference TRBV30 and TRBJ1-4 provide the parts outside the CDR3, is SQTIHQWPATLVQPVGSPLSLECTVEGTSNPNLYWYRQAAGRGLQLLFYSVGIGQISSEVPQNLSASRPQDRQFILSSKKLLLSDSGFYLCAWSPGRVGEKLFFGSGTQLSVL.

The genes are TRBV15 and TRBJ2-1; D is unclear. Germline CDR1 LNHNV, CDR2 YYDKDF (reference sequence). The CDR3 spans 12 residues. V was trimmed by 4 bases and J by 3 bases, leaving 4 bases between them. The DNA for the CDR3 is TGTGCCACCAGCACGGGCTACAATGAGCAGTTCTTC. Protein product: CATSTGYNEQFF.

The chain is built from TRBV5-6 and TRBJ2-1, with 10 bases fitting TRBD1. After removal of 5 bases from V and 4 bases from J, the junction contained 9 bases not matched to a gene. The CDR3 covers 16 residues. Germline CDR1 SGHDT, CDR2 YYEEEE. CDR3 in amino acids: CASRPTPGQGYNEQFF. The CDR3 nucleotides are TGTGCCAGCAGACCTACCCCGGGACAGGGGTACAATGAGCAGTTCTTC.

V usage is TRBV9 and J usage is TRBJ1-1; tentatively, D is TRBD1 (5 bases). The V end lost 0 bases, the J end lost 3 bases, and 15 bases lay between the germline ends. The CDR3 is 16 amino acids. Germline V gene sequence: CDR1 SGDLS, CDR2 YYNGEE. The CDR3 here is CASSVARSWGDTEAFF. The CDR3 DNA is TGTGCCAGCAGCGTAGCCCGTAGTTGGGGGGACACTGAAGCTTTCTTT.

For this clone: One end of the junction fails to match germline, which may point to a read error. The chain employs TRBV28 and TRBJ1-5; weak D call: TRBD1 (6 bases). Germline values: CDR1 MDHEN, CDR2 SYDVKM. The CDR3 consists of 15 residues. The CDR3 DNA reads TGTGCCAGCAGCCGAGACGGGGGGCTCTCCTCTTATGGCGATTTT. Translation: CASSRDGGLSSYGDF.

The CDR3 region has the DNA TGTGCCAGCAAGAATTGGGCTAGCACAGATACGCAGTATTTT. Translated, it gives CASKNWASTDTQYF. This chain links TRBV27 with TRBJ2-3; D call uncertain. This CDR3 contains 14 residues. Trimming left V 7 bases short and J 0 bases short, with 11 bases between. The germline V gene has CDR1 MNHEY and CDR2 SMNVEV (reference sequence).

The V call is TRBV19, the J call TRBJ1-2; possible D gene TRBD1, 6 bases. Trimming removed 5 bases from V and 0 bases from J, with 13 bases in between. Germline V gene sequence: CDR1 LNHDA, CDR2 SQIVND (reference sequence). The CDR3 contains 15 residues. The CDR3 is CASSVPGQTNYGYTF. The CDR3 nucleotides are TGTGCCAGTAGTGTACCGGGACAAACTAACTATGGCTACACCTTC.

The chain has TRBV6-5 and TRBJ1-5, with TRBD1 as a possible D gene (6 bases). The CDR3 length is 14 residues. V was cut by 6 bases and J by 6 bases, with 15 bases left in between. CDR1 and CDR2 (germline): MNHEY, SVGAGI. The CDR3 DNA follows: TGTGCCAGCAGCCTTGACAGGTCAAGTCAGCCCCAGCATTTT. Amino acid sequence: CASSLDRSSQPQHF.

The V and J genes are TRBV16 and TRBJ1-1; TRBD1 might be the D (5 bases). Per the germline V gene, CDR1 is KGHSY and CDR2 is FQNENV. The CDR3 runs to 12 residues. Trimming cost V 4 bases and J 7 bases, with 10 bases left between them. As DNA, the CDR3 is TGTGCCAGCAGCCGATACGGGGGTGAAGCTTTCTTT. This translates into CASSRYGGEAFF.

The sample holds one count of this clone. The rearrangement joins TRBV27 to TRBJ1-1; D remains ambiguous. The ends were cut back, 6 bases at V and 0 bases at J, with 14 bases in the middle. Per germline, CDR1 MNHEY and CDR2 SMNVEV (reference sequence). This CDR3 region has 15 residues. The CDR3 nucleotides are TGTGCCAGCAGCACCGCCCCGGTTGTGAACACTGAAGCTTTCTTT. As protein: CASSTAPVVNTEAFF.